These 8 T cell receptor beta chains originate from one sample sequenced in a study of shared clonotypes between healthy human individuals. Profiled with immunoSEQ multiplex PCR; TCRdb holds only in-frame clones, not every one. Counted here are some 300,000 clones, roughly 80% occurring once; the ten biggest clones make up over 9.5%. Input material: memory CD4+ T cells sorted from blood. The subset denotes: CD45RA-negative fraction. The receptors come from a man aged 30-40 years in good health.

Note on this clone: Other DNA sequences in this sample translate to the same CDR3. The chain has TRBV6-5 and TRBJ2-7; 7 bases map to TRBD1. The CDR3 runs 13 residues. V lost 6 bases to trimming and J lost 1 base; unmatched junction nucleotides: 3. The germline V gene encodes CDR1 MNHEY and CDR2 SVGAGI. The CDR3 loop reads CASSRQGSYEQYF. As DNA, the CDR3 is TGTGCCAGCAGCCGACAGGGTTCCTACGAGCAGTACTTC.

This clone has a handful of counts. For the CDR3, the DNA is TGTGCCAGCAGCTTAACGGGAGCCTCTGGAAACACCATATATTTT. It translates to CASSLTGASGNTIYF. The chain couples TRBV7-3 to TRBJ1-3; D not resolved. CDR1 is SGHTA and CDR2 is FQGTGA in the germline V gene. The CDR3 is 15 residues long. Trimming removed 0 bases at V and 0 bases at J, with 6 bases between. Based on the CDR3 plus reference TRBV7-3 and TRBJ1-3, the full variable domain is GAGVSQTPSNKVTEKGKYVELRCDPISGHTALYWYRQSLGQGPEFLIYFQGTGAADDSGLPNDRFFAVRPEGSVSTLKIQRTERGDSAVYLCASSLTGASGNTIYFGEGSWLTVV.

This clone has a single count. The genes are TRBV2 and TRBJ2-1, with 8 positions matching TRBD2. Trimming at V came to 3 bases and at J to 12 bases, leaving 4 bases not matched to a gene. From germline, CDR1 is SNHLY and CDR2 FYNNEI. The CDR3 consists of 12 residues. CDR3 amino acids: CASSDPGTRQFF. The CDR3 DNA is TGTGCCAGCAGTGACCCCGGGACTAGGCAGTTCTTC. The whole variable domain, remainder taken from reference TRBV2 and TRBJ2-1, is EPEVTQTPSHQVTQMGQEVILRCVPISNHLYFYWYRQILGQKVEFLVSFYNNEISEKSEIFDDQFSVERPDGSNFTLKIRSTKLEDSAMYFCASSDPGTRQFFGPGTRLTVL.

The chain is built from TRBV6-1 and TRBJ2-7, with D possibly being TRBD2 (5 bases). The CDR3 runs 13 residues. The V end lost 8 bases, the J end lost 7 bases, and 18 bases lay between the germline ends. CDR1 is MNHNS, CDR2 SASEGT, per germline. CDR3 loop: CASSTRSSGEQYF. In DNA, the CDR3 is TGTGCCAGCTCTACCAGGTCCTCGGGGGAGCAGTACTTC.

The V call is TRBV15, the J call TRBJ2-7, with 10 bases aligning to TRBD2. The CDR3 extends over 16 amino acids. J lost 1 base, V lost 3 bases, and 6 bases had no gene match. Germline V gives CDR1 LNHNV, CDR2 YYDKDF (reference sequence). DNA for the CDR3: TGTGCCACCAGCAGGACTCTAGCGGGAGCGTCCTACGAGCAGTACTTC. This sequence encodes CATSRTLAGASYEQYF. Looking up the rest from reference TRBV15 and TRBJ2-7 gives the full variable domain: DAMVIQNPRYQVTQFGKPVTLSCSQTLNHNVMYWYQQKSSQAPKLLFHYYDKDFNNEADTPDNFQSRRPNTSFCFLDIRSPGLGDTAMYLCATSRTLAGASYEQYFGPGTRLTVT.

The genes are TRBV5-5 and TRBJ1-5; D unclear. From germline, CDR1 is SGHKS and CDR2 YYEKEE (reference sequence). Between the trimmed V and J ends, which lost 0 bases and 0 bases, there was a span of 7 bases. The length of the CDR3 is 15 residues. The CDR3 nucleotides are TGTGCCAGCAGCTTGGTCGATTATAGCAATCAGCCCCAGCATTTT. Translating gives CASSLVDYSNQPQHF.

The sample holds a few counts of this clone. The chain carries TRBV5-1 and TRBJ2-5; possible D gene TRBD2, 5 bases. Between the trimmed V and J ends, which lost 0 bases and 6 bases, there was a span of 12 bases. The CDR3 consists of 14 residues. Germline CDR1 SGHRS, CDR2 YFSETQ. In DNA form, the CDR3 reads TGCGCCAGCAGCTTGGAGGCTAGCCCCCAGACCCAGTACTTC. Translated: CASSLEASPQTQYF. The variable domain in full, completed from reference TRBV5-1 and TRBJ2-5, reads KAGVTQTPRYLIKTRGQQVTLSCSPISGHRSVSWYQQTPGQGLQFLFEYFSETQRNKGNFPGRFSGRQFSNSRSEMNVSTLELGDSALYLCASSLEASPQTQYFGPGTRLLVL.

This chain's CDR3 is CASSITDRGSSEQYF. The DNA of the CDR3 is TGTGCCAGCAGCATAACGGACAGGGGTTCGTCGGAGCAGTACTTC. The genes are TRBV7-7 and TRBJ2-5; 9 positions match TRBD1. CDR1 is SSHAT and CDR2 is FNYEAQ in the germline V gene (reference sequence). The CDR3 has 15 amino acids. The J segment lost 11 bases and the V segment lost 5 bases, leaving 15 bases of the junction unmatched.